These T cell receptor beta chains were read from a single sample in a study of cytomegalovirus exposure and HLA in healthy donors. The table came from immunoSEQ multiplex PCR; TCRdb's copy has only in-frame clones and leaves some out. The table includes 170,000 or so clones, 77% detected once. Source material: PBMCs. The receptors originated from a woman aged 25 to 39 in good health and CMV-seronegative. The CDR3 runs from the conserved cysteine through the conserved F or W. D genes are given only for firm matches. Size values are once, few and many counts, or a class for expanded clones, and some rows have none.

TRBD1 TRBJ2-7 - TRBV5-4 TGTGCCAGCAGCTTGGGGTCTTGGGGACAGGGGGTCGAGCAGTACTTC CASSLGSWGQGVEQYF
- TRBJ1-1 - TRBV7-3 TGTGCCAGCAGCTCCTTTAACACTGAAGCTTTCTTT CASSSFNTEAFF
TRBD1 TRBJ1-1 - TRBV30 TGTGCCTGGAATAAAGGGGGCCCAAATGAAGCTTTCTTT CAWNKGGPNEAFF
- TRBJ2-2 - TRBV11-2 TGTGCCAGCAGCGGCGACAGGTACACCGGGGAGCTGTTTTTT CASSGDRYTGELFF
- TRBJ2-2 - TRBV4-1 TGCGCCAGCACCAAGGAGGGGATTGTAGGCACCGGGGAGCTGTTTTTT CASTKEGIVGTGELFF
- TRBJ1-1 - TRBV5-1 TGCGCCAGCAGCTTGTCGGGGGGAGGGGTGAACACTGAAGCTTTCTTT CASSLSGGGVNTEAFF
- TRBJ2-7 few TRBV6-1 TGTGCCAGCAGCCCAACCACCTCTCCTAACTACGAGCAGTACTTC CASSPTTSPNYEQYF
- TRBJ2-2 - TRBV7-6 TGTGCCAGCAGCTTACTCGGCGGGGGCTGGTCCGGGGAGCTGTTTTTT CASSLLGGGWSGELFF
TRBD1 TRBJ2-7 - TRBV27 TGTGCCAGCAGTCTAGGACAGGGTGTTGACGAGCAGTACTTC CASSLGQGVDEQYF
- TRBJ2-1 - TRBV9 TGTGCCAGCAGCGCGGGACTTATGCACCAGTTCTTC CASSAGLMHQFF
- TRBJ1-2 - TRBV5-1 TGCGCCAGCAGCTTGGATCACAGGGTATCAGTTGGCTACACCTTC CASSLDHRVSVGYTF